Given below is one TCR beta chain in context. Its antigen is not known. This record comes from a study of T cell responses to AZD1222 COVID-19 vaccine. Study-wide results and caveats: Two AZD1222 doses significantly raised spike-specific TCR breadth and depth over controls.

Trimming took 0 bases from V and 4 from J; bases not matched to a gene: 8. The CDR3 runs 17 residues. Germline V gene sequence: CDR1 MGHRA, CDR2 YSYEKL. Here immunoSEQ multiplex PCR was the method, and the copy in TCRdb shows in-frame clones only, minus some. Of approximately 200,000 clones detected, about 94% appear once; the ten largest clones hold roughly 8.4%. This chain links TRBV4-1 with TRBJ1-3, with 8 nucleotides matching TRBD1. The sample consisted of peripheral blood, taken on day 0 of AZD1222 vaccination. The clonotype comes from an adult in good health. The CDR3 spells CASSQDRGPMVGNTIYF. The CDR3 coding sequence is TGCGCCAGCAGCCAAGACAGGGGGCCGATGGTCGGAAACACCATATATTTT.